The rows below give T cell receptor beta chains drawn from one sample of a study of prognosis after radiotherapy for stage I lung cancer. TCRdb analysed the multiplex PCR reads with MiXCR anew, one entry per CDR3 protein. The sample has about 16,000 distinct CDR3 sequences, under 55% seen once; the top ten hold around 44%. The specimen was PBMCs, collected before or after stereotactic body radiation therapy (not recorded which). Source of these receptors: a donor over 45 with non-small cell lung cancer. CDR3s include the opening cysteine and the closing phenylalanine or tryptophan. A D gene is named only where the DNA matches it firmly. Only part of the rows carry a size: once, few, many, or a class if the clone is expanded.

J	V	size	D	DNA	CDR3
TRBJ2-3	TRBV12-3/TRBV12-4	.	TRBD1	TGTGCCAGCATTTTCCGGACAGGTGGCACAGATACGCAGTATTTT	CASIFRTGGTDTQYF
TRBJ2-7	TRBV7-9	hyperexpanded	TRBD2	TGTGCCAGCAGCCCTCCTAGCGGAGACTACGAGCAGTACTTC	CASSPPSGDYEQYF
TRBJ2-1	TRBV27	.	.	TGTGCCAGCAGGACAGGGAGGTACAATGAGCAGTTCTTC	CASRTGRYNEQFF
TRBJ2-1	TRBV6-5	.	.	TGTGCCAGCAGTTTTGGACGGCTCAATGAGCAGTTCTTC	CASSFGRLNEQFF
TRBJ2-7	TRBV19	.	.	TGTGCCAGTAGTATAGGGAGCGGTCGGGATGACGAGCAGTACTTC	CASSIGSGRDDEQYF
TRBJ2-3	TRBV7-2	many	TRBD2	TGTGCCAGCAGCTTAGCGCCAGCGGGGAGGTCAGATACGCAGTATTTT	CASSLAPAGRSDTQYF
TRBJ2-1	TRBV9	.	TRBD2	TGTGCCAGCAGCTTCACTAGCGGGAGTAATGAGCAGTTCTTC	CASSFTSGSNEQFF
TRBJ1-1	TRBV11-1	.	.	TGTGCCAGCAGCTTAGTCGGCACCATGAACACTGAAGCTTTCTTT	CASSLVGTMNTEAFF
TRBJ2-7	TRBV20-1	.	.	TGCAGTGCTAGGGGGGCCCCAGGAGTCTACGAGCAGTACTTC	CSARGAPGVYEQYF
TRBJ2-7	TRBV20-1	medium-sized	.	TGCAGTGCTAGAGGTTCTAGCGACTACGAGCAGTACTTC	CSARGSSDYEQYF
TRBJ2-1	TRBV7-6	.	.	TGTGCCAGCAGCTTAGCGGTTCCCAATGCGGGATATTCCTACAATGAGCAGTTCTTC	CASSLAVPNAGYSYNEQFF
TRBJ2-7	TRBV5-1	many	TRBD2	TGCGCCAGCAGCTTGGCGGGGGGACGGATCTACGAGCAGTACTTC	CASSLAGGRIYEQYF
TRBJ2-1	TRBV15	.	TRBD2	TGTGCCACCAGCAGAGGCGGTAGCGGGGCGCCAGGGAAGTTCTTC	CATSRGGSGAPGKFF
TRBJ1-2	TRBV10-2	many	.	TGTGCCAGCAGTCCCCTTCGAGGCTACACCTTC	CASSPLRGYTF
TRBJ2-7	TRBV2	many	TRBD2	TGTGCCAGCAGAACAACCAGGGGGGGACTAGCGGGAGGGTTTTACGACGAGCAGTACTTC	CASRTTRGGLAGGFYDEQYF
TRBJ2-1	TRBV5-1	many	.	TGCGCCAGCAGCTTGGATGGGACATCTTACAATGAGCAGTTCTTC	CASSLDGTSYNEQFF
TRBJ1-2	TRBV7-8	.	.	TGTGCCAGCAGCTCTCAGACGTTGGTCTACACCTTC	CASSSQTLVYTF
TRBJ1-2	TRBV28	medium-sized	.	TGTGCCAGCACGTATCTCGACGGCCTGTCCCCCTACACCTTC	CASTYLDGLSPYTF
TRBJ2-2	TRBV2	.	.	TGTGCCAGCAAAGTGGGACTCCCTACCGGGGAGCTGTTTTTT	CASKVGLPTGELFF
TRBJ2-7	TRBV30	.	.	TGTGCCTGCGAGAGCGCCCAGTACTTC	CACESAQYF
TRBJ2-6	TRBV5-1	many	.	TGCGCCAGCAGGGCTGGGGCCAACGTCCTGACTTTC	CASRAGANVLTF
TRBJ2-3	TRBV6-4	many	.	TGTGCCAGCAGTGAGCGGGGAAACACAGATACGCAGTATTTT	CASSERGNTDTQYF
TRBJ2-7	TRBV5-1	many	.	TGCGCCAGCACGGAGGGGGGGGGGACATCTGGGCAGTACTTC	CASTEGGGTSGQYF
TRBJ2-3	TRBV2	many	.	TGTGCCAGCAGTGACCGGAGATACACAGATACGCAGTATTTT	CASSDRRYTDTQYF
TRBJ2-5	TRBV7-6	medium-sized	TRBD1	TGTGCCAGCAGCAACACCACAGGGGTGGGAGAGACCCAGTACTTC	CASSNTTGVGETQYF
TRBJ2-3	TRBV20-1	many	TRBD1	TGCAGTGCCCTGGACAGGGGAACTGTAGATACGCAGTATTTT	CSALDRGTVDTQYF
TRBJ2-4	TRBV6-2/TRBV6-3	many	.	TGTGCCAGCAGTAGCCCCAGTGTAGCCAAAAACATTCAGTACTTC	CASSSPSVAKNIQYF
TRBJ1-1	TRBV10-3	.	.	TGTGCCATCAGTGAGGTGGGGATGAACACTGAAGCTTTCTTT	CAISEVGMNTEAFF
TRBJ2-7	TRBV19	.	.	TGTGCCAGTAGTATCCCGTGGAGCTCCGAGCAGTACTTC	CASSIPWSSEQYF
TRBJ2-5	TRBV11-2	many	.	TGTGCCAGCAGCTTAGACTTCGGGAGAGGAGAGACCCAGTACTTC	CASSLDFGRGETQYF
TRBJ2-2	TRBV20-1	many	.	TGCAGTGCAACCCGAGGAGCGGCCTCGGTCGGGGAGCTGTTTTTT	CSATRGAASVGELFF